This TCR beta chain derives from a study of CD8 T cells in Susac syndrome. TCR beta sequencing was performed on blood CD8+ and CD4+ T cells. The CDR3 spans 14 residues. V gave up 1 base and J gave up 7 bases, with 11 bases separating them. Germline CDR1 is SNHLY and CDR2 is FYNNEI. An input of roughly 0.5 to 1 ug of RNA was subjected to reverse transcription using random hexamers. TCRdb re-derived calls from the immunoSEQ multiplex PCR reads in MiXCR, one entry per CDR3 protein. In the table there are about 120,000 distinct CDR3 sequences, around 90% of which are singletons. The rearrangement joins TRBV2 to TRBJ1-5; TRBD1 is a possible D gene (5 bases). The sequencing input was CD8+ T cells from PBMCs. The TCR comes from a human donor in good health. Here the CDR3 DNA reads TGTGCCAGCAGTGAAGGGGGGTTCGGCCAGCCCCAGCATTTT. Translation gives CASSEGGFGQPQHF.